This passage covers 29 T cell receptor beta chains from one sample sequenced in a study of post-analysis software for immune sequencing data. General study findings and limits: Higher frequency in patients than in controls was seen for roughly five TRBV segments, with TRBV5-6, TRBV5-1 and TRBV20-1 among them.

Prepared TCR beta cDNA libraries contained unique molecular identifiers. TCRdb re-called the PCR reads with MiXCR, one entry per CDR3 protein. The data show about 770,000 distinct CDR3 sequences, just over 45% seen once. These receptors are not linked to any known antigen. The material sequenced was blood. These receptors were obtained from a girl aged 10 to 17 with multiple sclerosis.

This clonotype was observed a few times. The rearrangement joins TRBV15 to TRBJ2-1; 13 bases align to TRBD2. The germline CDR1 and CDR2 sequences are LNHNV and YYDKDF (reference sequence). V shed 5 bases, J shed 9 bases, and the junction held 7 bases outside the gene matches. The CDR3 is 15 residues long. The CDR3 DNA sequence: TGTGCCACCAGCCCTGGACTAGCGGGAGACAGTGAGCAGTTCTTC. It specifies CATSPGLAGDSEQFF.

The V and J genes are TRBV20-1 and TRBJ2-3; D is perhaps TRBD2 (6 bases). The CDR3 consists of 15 residues. CDR1 is DFQATT, CDR2 SNEGSKA, per germline (reference sequence). Trimming took off 5 bases at V and 2 bases at J, with 17 bases between the two ends. The CDR3 loop reads CSAPEAGGPTDTQYF. CDR3 sequence (DNA): TGCAGTGCTCCCGAAGCGGGTGGCCCCACAGATACGCAGTATTTT.

This chain connects TRBV6-2 or TRBV6-3 to TRBJ2-5; D is possibly TRBD2 (6 bases). From germline, CDR1 is MNHEY and CDR2 SVGEGT. This CDR3 contains 13 residues. V was trimmed by 7 bases and J by 5 bases, leaving 14 bases between them. Written as DNA, the CDR3 is TGTGCCAGCACCCGCGGGGAGGCGGAGACCCAGTACTTC. Amino acids: CASTRGEAETQYF.

Comment on this clonotype: A read error may produce the germline difference seen at one junction end. This chain links TRBV5-1 with TRBJ2-5; a weak D match, TRBD1 (5 bases). CDR3 length: 15 amino acids. CDR1 is SGHRS, CDR2 YFSETQ, per germline. The CDR3 DNA follows: TGCGCCGGCAGCGTTTTTCAGGCAGGGCTAGAGACCCAGTACTTC. Translating gives CAGSVFQAGLETQYF.

Turning to this clonotype: An end of the junction does not agree with germline; a read error may underlie this. The chain links TRBV20-1 to TRBJ1-2; no clear D gene. CDR1 and CDR2 (germline): DFQATT, SNEGSKA (reference sequence). This CDR3 is 15 amino acids long. The CDR3 DNA sequence: TGCAGTACTAGAGGGCTGACGAGTGAAGTTTATGGCTACACCTTC. This gives the protein CSTRGLTSEVYGYTF.

This clonotype was observed a single time. This chain connects TRBV25-1 to TRBJ1-4; maybe TRBD1 (6 bases). CDR1 is MGHDK, CDR2 SYGVNS, per germline. V shed 0 bases and J shed 3 bases, with 14 bases lying between them. The CDR3 spans 17 residues. The CDR3 loop is CASSEYVGAGANEKLFF. The CDR3 DNA follows: TGTGCCAGCAGTGAATATGTGGGGGCAGGGGCTAATGAAAAACTGTTTTTT.

The chain joins TRBV6-1 to TRBJ1-1; D unclear. Germline V gene lookup returns CDR1 MNHNS and CDR2 SASEGT. Trimming shortened V by 7 bases and J by 1 base, and 13 bases separated the two germline ends. This CDR3 is 14 amino acids long. The CDR3 reads CASTNPLGNTEAFF. CDR3 DNA: TGTGCCAGCACTAACCCTTTGGGGAACACTGAAGCTTTCTTT.

This chain links TRBV7-2 with TRBJ2-3; D gene uncertain. This CDR3 spans 12 amino acids. CDR1 and CDR2 from the germline V gene are SGHTA and FQGNSA. Trimming stripped 5 bases from V and 5 bases from J, with 8 bases between. Here the CDR3 DNA reads TGTGCCAGCAGCCATCCCCGAGATACGCAGTATTTT. This translates into CASSHPRDTQYF.

J is TRBJ2-7 and V is TRBV7-9, with 7 bases lining up with TRBD1. The V segment lost 1 base and the J segment 7 bases; nucleotides outside the gene matches: 10. The germline V gene has CDR1 SEHNR and CDR2 FQNEAQ (reference sequence). This CDR3 has 15 amino acids. The CDR3 sequence: CASSLEGRGMREQYF. As DNA, the CDR3 is TGTGCCAGCAGCTTAGAAGGCAGGGGGATGCGGGAGCAGTACTTC. The entire variable domain, with the rest obtained from reference TRBV7-9 and TRBJ2-7, is as follows: DTGVSQNPRHKITKRGQNVTFRCDPISEHNRLYWYRQTLGQGPEFLTYFQNEAQLEKSRLLSDRFSAERPKGSFSTLEIQRTEQGDSAMYLCASSLEGRGMREQYFGPGTRLTVT.

This chain links TRBV27 with TRBJ2-7; 7 bases agree with TRBD1. Trimming at V came to 5 bases and at J to 3 bases, leaving 13 bases not matched to a gene. Germline-derived CDR1 and CDR2 are MNHEY and SMNVEV (reference sequence). The CDR3 length is 16 residues. The chain's CDR3 is CASSDNAGTAGYEQYF. DNA for the CDR3: TGTGCCAGCAGTGATAACGCCGGGACAGCAGGCTACGAGCAGTACTTC.

This sequence joins TRBV6-6 and TRBJ1-5; D remains unclear. Germline V gene data show CDR1 as MNHNY and CDR2 as SVGAGI (reference sequence). The CDR3 has 16 amino acids. V dropped 4 bases and J dropped 3 bases, with 16 bases sitting between them. CDR3 sequence reads: CASSFPPGQSNQPQHF. The CDR3 region has the DNA TGTGCCAGCAGTTTTCCCCCTGGGCAGTCCAATCAGCCCCAGCATTTT.

This clonotype was picked up one time. The rearrangement uses TRBV6-4 and TRBJ2-1; 9 nucleotides align to TRBD1. J was trimmed by 7 bases and V by 0 bases; bases with no gene match: 7. The germline V gene encodes CDR1 MRHNA and CDR2 SNTAGT. The CDR3 consists of 16 residues. CDR3: CASSDSLGQGLNEQFF. The CDR3 bases are TGTGCCAGCAGTGACTCGTTGGGACAGGGCTTGAATGAGCAGTTCTTC.

The V call is TRBV5-1, the J call TRBJ2-1; D might be TRBD2 (6 bases). The CDR3 is 17 amino acids. Germline V gene sequence: CDR1 SGHRS, CDR2 YFSETQ. V was clipped by 4 bases and J by 2 bases, with 19 bases between them. The CDR3 coding sequence is TGCGCCAGCAGCCCTGGACAACGGGAGTTGGCCTACAATGAGCAGTTCTTC. Protein: CASSPGQRELAYNEQFF.

This chain uses TRBV18 with TRBJ2-5, with D perhaps matching TRBD2 (6 bases). The V and J ends lost 6 bases and 0 bases respectively, with 11 bases between them. Germline CDR1 and CDR2: KGHSH and LQKENI. This CDR3 spans 14 amino acids. CDR3 bases: TGTGCCAGCTCCCCGGTAGCGGACCAAGAGACCCAGTACTTC. Protein: CASSPVADQETQYF. Drawing the rest from reference TRBV18 and TRBJ2-5, the complete variable domain is NAGVMQNPRHLVRRRGQEARLRCSPMKGHSHVYWYRQLPEEGLKFMVYLQKENIIDESGMPKERFSAEFPKEGPSILRIQQVVRGDSAAYFCASSPVADQETQYFGPGTRLLVL.

The chain uses TRBV11-2 and TRBJ2-1; the match to TRBD2 covers 8 bases. Germline V gene data show CDR1 as SGHAT and CDR2 as FQNNGV. This CDR3 has 21 residues. J was trimmed by 4 bases and V by 5 bases; bases with no gene match: 25. The CDR3 DNA reads as TGTGCCAGCAGCCTCAGGACCCTCCCCTTAGCGGGGCGGGGATTATACAATGAGCAGTTCTTC. This translates into CASSLRTLPLAGRGLYNEQFF.

This chain joins TRBV5-1 and TRBJ2-3; TRBD2 matches at 9 bases. With V trimmed by 3 bases and J by 6 bases, 8 bases remained unmatched. The germline V gene has CDR1 SGHRS and CDR2 YFSETQ. The CDR3 contains 15 residues. In DNA, the CDR3 is TGCGCCAGCAGCTCTTTAGCGGGAGCCCGGGATACGCAGTATTTT. This encodes CASSSLAGARDTQYF.

This clonotype was observed a handful of times. V is TRBV20-1 and J is TRBJ1-5; D is undetermined. This CDR3 has 14 amino acids. Per the germline V gene, CDR1 is DFQATT and CDR2 is SNEGSKA (reference sequence). Trimming stripped 6 bases from V and 1 base from J, with 13 bases between. In DNA form, the CDR3 reads TGCAGTGCACGGACCCCTGGGAGCAATCAGCCCCAGCATTTT. Its translation: CSARTPGSNQPQHF.

The chain uses TRBV12-3 or TRBV12-4 and TRBJ1-6; D is perhaps TRBD1 (6 bases). This CDR3 has 14 amino acids. Trimming left V 5 bases short and J 7 bases short, with 12 bases between. The CDR3 DNA reads TGTGCCAGCAGTCCCACAGGGTACAATTCACCCCTCCACTTT. Translated: CASSPTGYNSPLHF.

Only a few counts were recorded for this clonotype. The chain couples TRBV9 to TRBJ2-1, with D uncertain. There are 13 residues in the CDR3. CDR1 SGDLS and CDR2 YYNGEE come from the germline V gene. Between the trimmed V and J ends, which lost 0 bases and 5 bases, there was a span of 6 bases. CDR3 sequence reads: CASSVDSDNEQFF. CDR3 bases: TGTGCCAGCAGCGTAGACAGTGACAATGAGCAGTTCTTC.

The sample holds a few counts of this clonotype. The rearrangement uses TRBV29-1 and TRBJ2-3; D is perhaps TRBD1 or TRBD2 (5 bases each). Germline V gene lookup returns CDR1 SQVTM and CDR2 ANQGSEA. The CDR3 is 14 amino acids. V lost 3 bases, J lost 5 bases, and 15 bases lay in between. CDR3 DNA sequence: TGCAGCGTTGATGGGGACCCTGGGGGAGATACGCAGTATTTT. Amino acids: CSVDGDPGGDTQYF.

This chain uses TRBV7-8 with TRBJ2-3, with D hard to call. CDR1 is SGHVS and CDR2 is FQNEAQ in the germline V gene. The length of the CDR3 is 12 residues. The ends were cut back, 5 bases at V and 6 bases at J, with 9 bases in the middle. CDR3 sequence reads: CASSKGPDTQYF. The CDR3, as DNA: TGTGCCAGCAGCAAAGGCCCCGATACGCAGTATTTT. Complete variable domain (other parts from reference TRBV7-8 and TRBJ2-3): GAGVSQSPRYKVAKRGQDVALRCDPISGHVSLFWYQQALGQGPEFLTYFQNEAQLDKSGLPSDRFFAERPEGSVSTLKIQRTQQEDSAVYLCASSKGPDTQYFGPGTRLTVL.

V is TRBV7-8 and J is TRBJ2-7; D is undetermined. The end of the DNA aligns better with TRBJ2-5, so the J call may be wrong. The CDR3 totals 15 residues. CDR1 and CDR2 (germline): SGHVS, FQNEAQ. CDR3 sequence: CASSSYPQAQETQYF. The CDR3 DNA reads as TGTGCCAGCAGCTCATACCCTCAAGCTCAAGAGACCCAGTACTTC.

V usage is TRBV7-9 and J usage is TRBJ2-1, with D perhaps TRBD1 (5 bases). The CDR3 totals 14 residues. Trimming pared 0 bases from V and 10 bases from J, leaving 13 bases between. Germline assignment: CDR1 SEHNR and CDR2 FQNEAQ (reference sequence). The CDR3 region is CASSLAIAGHEQFF. For the CDR3, the DNA is TGTGCCAGCAGCTTAGCCATTGCAGGGCACGAGCAGTTCTTC.

The chain links TRBV20-1 to TRBJ2-3; no firm D call. This CDR3 contains 13 residues. Germline V gives CDR1 DFQATT, CDR2 SNEGSKA (reference sequence). The V and J ends lost 1 base and 0 bases respectively, with 5 bases between them. The CDR3 bases are TGCAGTGCTAGAGTTGGGAGCACAGATACGCAGTATTTT. The encoded protein is CSARVGSTDTQYF.

This chain uses TRBV6-2 or TRBV6-3 with TRBJ1-2, with D uncertain. CDR3 length equals 14 residues. The V and J ends lost 2 bases and 7 bases respectively, with 14 bases between them. The germline gives CDR1 MNHEY, CDR2 SVGEGT. Here the CDR3 reads CASSYLTKAGGYTF. The CDR3 nucleotides are TGTGCCAGCAGTTACCTAACGAAGGCCGGTGGCTACACCTTC.

This clonotype has just a few counts. V and J are TRBV15 and TRBJ1-6; D remains unclear. V lost 0 bases to trimming and J lost 9 bases, with 12 bases between them. Germline V CDR1 and CDR2: LNHNV, YYDKDF (reference sequence). This CDR3 comprises 15 residues. DNA of the CDR3: TGTGCCACCAGCAGAGATAGGGATGGGAGTTCACCCCTCCACTTT. Protein product: CATSRDRDGSSPLHF.

The count of this clonotype is one. This chain links TRBV3-1 with TRBJ2-1; D not certain. The CDR3 totals 17 residues. Germline V gene lookup returns CDR1 LGHDT and CDR2 YNNKEL (reference sequence). V lost 0 bases and J lost 3, with 15 bases in between. The CDR3 coding sequence is TGTGCCAGCAGCCAAGATTCTGCGGAGTCCGTCTACAATGAGCAGTTCTTC. Amino acids: CASSQDSAESVYNEQFF.

This chain links TRBV29-1 with TRBJ2-1; 8 nucleotides agree with TRBD2. Per germline, CDR1 SQVTM and CDR2 ANQGSEA. This CDR3 is 14 amino acids long. V lost 3 bases to trimming and J lost 7 bases; unmatched junction nucleotides: 8. CDR3: CSVDRGGAGNEQFF. CDR3 sequence (DNA): TGCAGCGTTGACCGGGGGGGCGCGGGGAATGAGCAGTTCTTC.

This clonotype was picked up one time. CDR3 sequence (DNA): TGTGCCAGCAGCCACGGGGGGAAGGACTATGGCTACACCTTC. Protein: CASSHGGKDYGYTF. V is TRBV7-8 and J is TRBJ1-2, with D perhaps matching TRBD1 (5 bases). The V end was cut by 5 bases, the J end by 3 bases, with 13 bases between. The length of the CDR3 is 14 residues. The germline V gene encodes CDR1 SGHVS and CDR2 FQNEAQ.